This TCR beta chain is from a study of CD8 T cells in Susac syndrome. The CDR3 has 11 amino acids. CDR1 is DFQATT and CDR2 is SNEGSKA in the germline V gene (reference sequence). V was pared by 3 bases and J by 7 bases, with 9 bases between. Reverse transcription of roughly 0.5 to 1 ug RNA was performed with random hexamers. Using its own MiXCR run on the immunoSEQ multiplex PCR reads, TCRdb lists one record per CDR3 protein. The sample consists of about 200,000 distinct CDR3 sequences, around 96% of them appearing once. The sequenced sample consisted of CD4+ T cells from PBMCs. This sequence was found in a human donor with multiple sclerosis. The chain joins TRBV20-1 to TRBJ2-5, with a possible D match to TRBD2 (6 bases). The CDR3 reads CSARAGGTQYF. CDR3 bases: TGCAGTGCTAGGGCCGGGGGGACCCAGTACTTC.